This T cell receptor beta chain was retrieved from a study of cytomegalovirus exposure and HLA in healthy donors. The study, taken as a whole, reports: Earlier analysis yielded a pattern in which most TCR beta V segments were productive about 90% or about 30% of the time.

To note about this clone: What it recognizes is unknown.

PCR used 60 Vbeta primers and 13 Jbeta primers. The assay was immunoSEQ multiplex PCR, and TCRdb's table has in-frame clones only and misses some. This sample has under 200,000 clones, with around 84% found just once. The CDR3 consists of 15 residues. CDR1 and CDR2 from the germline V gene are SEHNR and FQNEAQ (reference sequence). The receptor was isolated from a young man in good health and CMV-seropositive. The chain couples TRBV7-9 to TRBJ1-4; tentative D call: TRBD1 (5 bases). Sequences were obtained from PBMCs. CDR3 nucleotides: TGTTCCATACCCTTGGAAGGGGCGACTAATGAAAAACTGTTTTTT. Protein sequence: CSIPLEGATNEKLFF.